This entry lists 7 T cell receptor beta chains sequenced from one sample in a study of blood T cell repertoires in COVID-19. Generated by immunoSEQ multiplex PCR, the TCRdb table keeps only in-frame clones and is missing some. The sample records roughly 250,000 clones, 82% being singletons. The sequenced material came from peripheral blood. The receptors derive from an elderly woman with acute or convalescent COVID-19.

This chain uses TRBV3-1 (or the pseudogene TRBV3-2) with TRBJ1-4; 9 bases line up with TRBD1. The V segment lost 4 bases and the J segment 7 bases; nucleotides outside the gene matches: 7. The germline gives CDR1 LGHDT, CDR2 YNNKEL (reference sequence). The CDR3 loop spans 15 amino acids. The CDR3 DNA follows: TGTGCCAGCAGCCCCCCCCGACAGGGGGGTGAAAAACTGTTTTTT. Its protein is CASSPPRQGGEKLFF.

This chain links TRBV6-2 or TRBV6-3 with TRBJ1-6; no clear D gene. Trimming removed 4 bases at V and 10 bases at J, with 14 bases between. The CDR3 loop spans 14 amino acids. Germline CDR1 reads MNHEY; CDR2 reads SVGEGT. The CDR3 loop is CASSSRRDGSPLHF. Here the CDR3 DNA reads TGTGCCAGCAGTTCGAGGAGGGATGGCTCACCCCTCCACTTT.

The V and J genes are TRBV7-2 and TRBJ1-5; D may be TRBD1 (6 bases). V lost 6 bases, J lost 3 bases, and 18 bases lay in between. CDR3 length equals 16 residues. Germline V lookup: CDR1 SGHTA, CDR2 FQGNSA. The CDR3 spells CASSPEGGALNQPQHF. In DNA, the CDR3 is TGTGCCAGCAGTCCCGAAGGGGGAGCACTCAATCAGCCCCAGCATTTT.

The genes are TRBV6-2 or TRBV6-3 and TRBJ2-1, with a weak D call TRBD1 (6 bases). Germline lookup yields CDR1 MNHEY and CDR2 SVGEGT. The CDR3 totals 17 residues. Trimming removed 2 bases at V and 9 bases at J, with 23 bases between. CDR3 DNA: TGTGCCAGCAGTTACCCCCCCGACAGGTCCCAGCCGGTTGAGCAGTTCTTC. Its translation is CASSYPPDRSQPVEQFF.

The CDR3 DNA follows: TGTGCCAGCAGCTTCGTCTCTGGAAACACCATATATTTT. Protein sequence: CASSFVSGNTIYF. The chain links TRBV5-8 to TRBJ1-3; D uncertain. The CDR3 has 13 amino acids. Germline V lookup: CDR1 SGHTS, CDR2 YDEGEE. The V end lost 2 bases, the J end lost 0 bases, and 3 bases lay between the germline ends.

V gene TRBV5-5 combines with J gene TRBJ1-2; no reliable D call. The CDR3 has 13 residues. V was cut by 6 bases and J by 4 bases, with 13 bases left in between. Germline-derived CDR1 and CDR2 are SGHKS and YYEKEE (reference sequence). CDR3 sequence (DNA): TGTGCCAGCAACCGTGACGGGGTCTATGGCTACACCTTC. Amino acid sequence: CASNRDGVYGYTF.

The DNA of the CDR3 is TGTGCCAGCAGTTACTTCGGGACTAGCGGGAGCTCTGAGCAGTTCTTC. This encodes CASSYFGTSGSSEQFF. This rearrangement joins TRBV6-2 or TRBV6-3 to TRBJ2-1, with 14 bases matching TRBD2. Germline trimming cut 1 base from V and 9 bases from J; bases unmatched to any gene: 5. Germline loops: CDR1 MNHEY, CDR2 SVGEGT. The CDR3 runs to 16 residues.